The T cell receptor beta chain described here comes from a study of human T cells and chemical hapten exposure. On the study more broadly: Slight volume differences across pooled libraries mainly accounted for varying per-sample TCR yields.

One entry per CDR3 protein results from TCRdb running MiXCR on the RACE reads. The table includes about 45,000 distinct CDR3 sequences, almost 4.5% detected once. The time point is: healthy volunteer bleed at 2 weeks. RNA extraction used unfractionated whole blood as the source of total RNA. The CDR3 spans 16 residues. Germline assignment: CDR1 LNHDA and CDR2 SQIVND (reference sequence). V lost 11 bases and J lost 4; bases outside the gene matches: 19. The chain employs TRBV19 and TRBJ1-1; 7 bases align to TRBD1. The sample was whole blood. The receptor was derived from a human donor in good health. Some clones in this sample may be carry-over from other donors' samples. The CDR3 nucleotides read TGTGCCTCGACAGGCCCCTACAGGGGCAGAATCACTGAAGCTTTCTTT. It yields the protein CASTGPYRGRITEAFF.